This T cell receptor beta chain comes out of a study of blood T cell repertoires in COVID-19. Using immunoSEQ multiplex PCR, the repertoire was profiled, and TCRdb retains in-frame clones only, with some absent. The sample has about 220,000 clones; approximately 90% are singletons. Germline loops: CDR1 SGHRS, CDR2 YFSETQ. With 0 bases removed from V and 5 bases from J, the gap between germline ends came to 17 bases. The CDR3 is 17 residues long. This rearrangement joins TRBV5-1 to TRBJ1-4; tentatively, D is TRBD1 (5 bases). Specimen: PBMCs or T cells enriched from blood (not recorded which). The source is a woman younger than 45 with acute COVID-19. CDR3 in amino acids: CASSLVPRAYENEKLFF. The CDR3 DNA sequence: TGCGCCAGCAGCTTGGTCCCCAGGGCCTATGAGAATGAAAAACTGTTTTTT. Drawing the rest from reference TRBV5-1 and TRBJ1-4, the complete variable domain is KAGVTQTPRYLIKTRGQQVTLSCSPISGHRSVSWYQQTPGQGLQFLFEYFSETQRNKGNFPGRFSGRQFSNSRSEMNVSTLELGDSALYLCASSLVPRAYENEKLFFGSGTQLSVL.